The clone carrying this TCR beta chain has at least ten counts. Antigen unknown. Germline-derived CDR1 and CDR2 are LGHDT and YNNKEL (reference sequence). This CDR3 is 17 amino acids long. V was pared by 1 base and J by 3 bases, with 17 bases between. The data were taken from a study of regulatory T cells in long-lasting Graves disease. Study results and limitations: Shared public clonotypes totalled approximately 3,000 in persistent patients, compared with around 880 in new patients. Gene preferences differed: TRBV28, TRBJ1-2, TRBJ2-5 in persistent cases.

Through Arm-PCR of CDR3 regions and iRepertoire HTBI primers, TCR beta libraries were built. Each CDR3 protein is one row after TCRdb ran MiXCR on the multiplex PCR reads. This table holds hundreds of thousands of distinct CDR3 sequences, approximately 16% found once. Described time point: newly diagnosed GD, antithyroid drugs for less than 3 months. After RNA was extracted from PBMCs, the TCR library was made from it. These data were also filed under a second study, of T cells in Graves' hyperthyroidism and ophthalmopathy. Turning to that study: Researchers defined stable Graves' hyperthyroidism as no ophthalmopathy progression within 18 months. First-round RT-PCR of the TCR CDR3 relied on the HTBI primer set.

V is TRBV3-1 and J is TRBJ2-3, with D possibly being TRBD1 or TRBD2 (6 bases each). The starting material was peripheral blood mononuclear cells (PBMCs), obtained at new diagnosis, from a patient treated with antithyroid drugs. The sequence came from a woman in her 40s with Graves disease. The CDR3 coding sequence is TGTGCCAGCAGCCAAGCCACCCTAGGGGGAGGTACAGATACGCAGTATTTT. Protein sequence: CASSQATLGGGTDTQYF.